This T cell receptor beta chain is drawn from a study of shared clonotypes between healthy human individuals. Study-wide points: Shared across a few donors were around 5% of the naive CD4 clonotypes.

The authors distributed each subset's genomic DNA evenly over several immunoSEQ plates. In replicate PCRs of sorted subsets, roughly 190 ng DNA, about 30,000 T cell genomes, was used. Using immunoSEQ multiplex PCR, the repertoire was profiled, and TCRdb retains in-frame clones only, with some absent. This sample has just under 350,000 clones, with more than 60% found just once. Trimming took off 3 bases at V and 0 bases at J, with 14 bases between the two ends. Germline V gene lookup returns CDR1 LNHDA and CDR2 SQIVND (reference sequence). The CDR3 totals 17 residues. Comment on this clone: Its matching antigen is unknown.

This receptor was identified in a young man in good health. J is TRBJ2-2 and V is TRBV19; D is possibly TRBD2 (5 bases). Sequences were obtained from memory CD4+ T cells sorted from blood. The subset is: CD45RA-negative fraction. For the CDR3, the DNA is TGTGCCAGTAGTATCGGTGCCAGCGGTTCGAACACCGGGGAGCTGTTTTTT. Protein product: CASSIGASGSNTGELFF.